Presented here are 24 T cell receptor beta chains from one specimen sequenced in a study of T cell responses to AZD1222 COVID-19 vaccine. The table came from immunoSEQ multiplex PCR; TCRdb's copy has only in-frame clones and leaves some out. Here the sample spans 130,000 to 150,000 clones, approximately 94% being singletons. Sample: peripheral blood, taken on day 0 of AZD1222 vaccination. The receptor set was obtained from an adult in good health.

This clone was counted a single time. The CDR3 is CASSPLGDKNTEAFF. The CDR3, as DNA: TGTGCCAGCTCACCACTCGGGGACAAGAACACTGAAGCTTTCTTT. The rearrangement joins TRBV18 to TRBJ1-1; possibly TRBD1 for D (6 bases). The CDR3 has 15 residues. Trimming removed 1 base from V and 1 base from J, with 10 bases in between. Germline-derived CDR1 and CDR2 are KGHSH and LQKENI.

V and J are TRBV4-1 and TRBJ2-5, with TRBD2 matching over 13 bases. The CDR3 totals 16 residues. Germline-derived CDR1 and CDR2 are MGHRA and YSYEKL. Losses at the gene ends were 6 bases for V and 1 base for J; bases not matched to a gene: 5. CDR3 nucleotide sequence: TGCGCCAGCAGGGAGACTAGCGGGAGGCCCCAAGAGACCCAGTACTTC. It specifies CASRETSGRPQETQYF.

J is TRBJ1-1 and V is TRBV9; D not resolved. The germline V and J ends were trimmed by 0 bases and 9 bases, with 12 bases remaining between them. Germline V gives CDR1 SGDLS, CDR2 YYNGEE. The CDR3 runs 13 residues. The CDR3 DNA is TGTGCCAGCAGCGTAGGTTGGGAGGGCAAAGCTTTCTTT. Translation gives CASSVGWEGKAFF.

V is TRBV27 and J is TRBJ2-6, with D tentatively TRBD1 (6 bases). CDR1 is MNHEY and CDR2 is SMNVEV in the germline V gene (reference sequence). Trimming shortened V by 4 bases and J by 5 bases, and 9 bases separated the two germline ends. This CDR3 is built from 14 residues. The DNA for the CDR3 is TGTGCCAGCAGTTCCTGGGACAGGGCCAACGTCCTGACTTTC. It encodes CASSSWDRANVLTF. Full variable domain (outside the CDR3, taken from reference TRBV27 and TRBJ2-6): EAQVTQNPRYLITVTGKKLTVTCSQNMNHEYMSWYRQDPGLGLRQIYYSMNVEVTDKGDVPEGYKVSRKEKRNFPLILESPSPNQTSLYFCASSSWDRANVLTFGAGSRLTVL.

This rearrangement joins TRBV12-5 to TRBJ1-5; D is uncertain. V gave up 0 bases and J gave up 0 bases, with 12 bases separating them. Germline V CDR1 and CDR2: LGHNT, FRNRAP. The CDR3 runs 17 residues. For the CDR3, the DNA is TGTGCTAGTGGTTTGGTGACGACCGGTTATAGCAATCAGCCCCAGCATTTT. The encoded protein is CASGLVTTGYSNQPQHF.

The chain joins TRBV3-1 (or the pseudogene TRBV3-2) to TRBJ2-1, with D unresolved. CDR3 length: 14 amino acids. Trimming took 3 bases from V and 4 from J, leaving 10 bases between them. Germline V lookup: CDR1 LGHDT, CDR2 YNNKEL (reference sequence). This CDR3 reads CASSHNYRYNEQFF. CDR3 DNA sequence: TGTGCCAGCAGCCACAATTATCGATACAATGAGCAGTTCTTC.

Here the CDR3 DNA reads TGCGCCAGCAGATACGGGACAGGGCTGGACGAGCAGTACTTC. Protein: CASRYGTGLDEQYF. The genes are TRBV5-1 and TRBJ2-7; 9 bases are shared with TRBD1. V trimming: 5 bases; J trimming: 5 bases; junction bases outside the gene matches: 8. This CDR3 is 14 amino acids long. In germline, CDR1 is SGHRS, CDR2 YFSETQ.

This clone occurred a few times. The chain carries TRBV9 and TRBJ1-3; D not resolved. Per the germline V gene, CDR1 is SGDLS and CDR2 is YYNGEE. There are 14 residues in the CDR3. V was shortened by 0 bases and J by 1 base, with 5 bases between the two germline ends. CDR3 sequence: CASSVADSGNTIYF. The DNA of the CDR3 is TGTGCCAGCAGCGTAGCGGATTCTGGAAACACCATATATTTT.

V is TRBV9 and J is TRBJ1-2; D not resolved. Germline assignment: CDR1 SGDLS and CDR2 YYNGEE. CDR3 length: 15 amino acids. The ends were cut back, 0 bases at V and 4 bases at J, with 13 bases in the middle. The CDR3 sequence: CASSVAPGDPYGYTF. The DNA of the CDR3 is TGTGCCAGCAGCGTAGCCCCCGGGGATCCCTATGGCTACACCTTC.

The V and J genes are TRBV29-1 and TRBJ2-2; D gene unclear. Germline V lookup: CDR1 SQVTM, CDR2 ANQGSEA. CDR3 length: 12 amino acids. The V end lost 3 bases, the J end lost 0 bases, and 2 bases lay between the germline ends. The CDR3 nucleotides read TGCAGCGTTGAGGCGAACACCGGGGAGCTGTTTTTT. Encoded protein: CSVEANTGELFF.

The chain couples TRBV10-3 to TRBJ1-1; D is uncertain. The germline gives CDR1 ENHRY, CDR2 SYGVKD. CDR3 length: 12 amino acids. V gave up 3 bases and J gave up 7 bases, with 9 bases separating them. The CDR3 sequence: CAISDLRREAFF. The DNA for the CDR3 is TGTGCCATCAGTGACTTACGTCGTGAAGCTTTCTTT.

This rearrangement joins TRBV9 to TRBJ2-3, with 15 bases lining up with TRBD2. The CDR3 spans 16 residues. The V gene's germline CDR1 is SGDLS and CDR2 YYNGEE. After removal of 4 bases from V and 6 bases from J, the junction contained 6 bases not matched to a gene. CDR3 sequence: CASSPRTSGGEDTQYF. CDR3 sequence (DNA): TGTGCCAGCAGCCCCCGGACTAGCGGGGGGGAGGATACGCAGTATTTT.

The V gene is TRBV2, the J gene TRBJ1-1; D is unclear. The V gene lost 6 bases and the J gene lost 1 base, with 6 bases spanning the gap. Germline values: CDR1 SNHLY, CDR2 FYNNEI. CDR3 length equals 12 residues. CDR3 loop: CASSSQNTEAFF. The CDR3 coding sequence is TGTGCCAGCAGCTCCCAGAACACTGAAGCTTTCTTT.

The chain carries TRBV5-1 and TRBJ1-5, with no clear D. Germline-derived CDR1 and CDR2 are SGHRS and YFSETQ. V was cut by 5 bases and J by 3 bases, with 9 bases left in between. The length of the CDR3 is 13 residues. This CDR3 is CASREGLNQPQHF. In DNA, the CDR3 is TGCGCCAGCAGAGAAGGCCTCAATCAGCCCCAGCATTTT. Using reference TRBV5-1 and TRBJ1-5 for the parts outside the CDR3, the full variable domain is KAGVTQTPRYLIKTRGQQVTLSCSPISGHRSVSWYQQTPGQGLQFLFEYFSETQRNKGNFPGRFSGRQFSNSRSEMNVSTLELGDSALYLCASREGLNQPQHFGDGTRLSIL.

V is TRBV18 and J is TRBJ2-6; 8 bases line up with TRBD1. The CDR3 covers 17 residues. V trimming: 2 bases; J trimming: 4 bases; junction bases outside the gene matches: 7. From germline, CDR1 is KGHSH and CDR2 LQKENI. CDR3 sequence (DNA): TGTGCCAGCTCACCAAGCGCGCAGGGGGCCGGGGCCAACGTCCTGACTTTC. This gives the protein CASSPSAQGAGANVLTF.

The V gene is TRBV18, the J gene TRBJ2-5; D is perhaps TRBD1 (5 bases). CDR1 is KGHSH and CDR2 is LQKENI in the germline V gene. CDR3 length: 12 amino acids. V dropped 8 bases and J dropped 5 bases, with 12 bases sitting between them. CDR3 nucleotide sequence: TGTGCCAGCCCCAGGGTCGAGGAGACCCAGTACTTC. Its protein product is CASPRVEETQYF. The full variable domain, its missing parts supplied by reference TRBV18 and TRBJ2-5, is NAGVMQNPRHLVRRRGQEARLRCSPMKGHSHVYWYRQLPEEGLKFMVYLQKENIIDESGMPKERFSAEFPKEGPSILRIQQVVRGDSAAYFCASPRVEETQYFGPGTRLLVL.

This clone has a single count. This rearrangement joins TRBV6-5 to TRBJ2-2; TRBD1 aligns across 8 bases. The CDR3 extends over 15 amino acids. Germline CDR1 MNHEY, CDR2 SVGAGI. Trimming removed 6 bases from V and 5 bases from J; junction bases left unmatched: 8. The CDR3, as DNA: TGTGCCAGCAGCACAGACAGGGGCTGGACCGGGGAGCTGTTTTTT. Its translation is CASSTDRGWTGELFF.

The genes are TRBV12-3 or TRBV12-4 and TRBJ1-2; a weak D match, TRBD1 (5 bases). There are 13 residues in the CDR3. Trimming shortened V by 6 bases and J by 7 bases, and 15 bases separated the two germline ends. This chain's CDR3 is CASSPSLGGGYTF. Written as DNA, the CDR3 is TGTGCCAGCAGCCCCTCTCTGGGGGGTGGCTACACCTTC.

The V and J genes are TRBV28 and TRBJ1-5; 11 nucleotides align to TRBD1. V lost 6 bases and J lost 6; bases outside the gene matches: 7. The CDR3 length is 15 residues. CDR1 is MDHEN and CDR2 is SYDVKM in the germline V gene. In nucleotides, the CDR3 is TGTGCCAGCAGCACCCCCGGGACAGGGGGTCAGCCCCAGCATTTT. As protein: CASSTPGTGGQPQHF.

The rearrangement links TRBV6-5 to TRBJ1-2; 9 bases map to TRBD1. With V trimmed by 7 bases and J by 7 bases, 13 bases remained unmatched. The CDR3 is made up of 15 amino acids. Per the germline V gene, CDR1 is MNHEY and CDR2 is SVGAGI. DNA for the CDR3: TGTGCCAGCATTGGTCTCCTCGGACAGGGGTCTGGCTACACCTTC. It is translated as CASIGLLGQGSGYTF.

This clone was detected a few times. The J gene is TRBJ2-1, the V gene TRBV7-3, with D perhaps matching TRBD2 (6 bases). CDR1 is SGHTA, CDR2 FQGTGA, per germline. The CDR3 loop spans 13 amino acids. V was clipped by 5 bases and J by 7 bases, with 12 bases between them. The CDR3 region has the DNA TGTGCCAGCAGCCTCACAGCGGGTAATGAGCAGTTCTTC. It specifies CASSLTAGNEQFF.

The CDR3 loop reads CAISDSLAGGPNEQFF. Here the CDR3 DNA reads TGTGCCATCAGCGACAGCCTAGCGGGAGGGCCCAATGAGCAGTTCTTC. The genes are TRBV10-3 and TRBJ2-1; TRBD2 agrees at 12 bases. The junction had 9 bases not matched to a gene; V was cut back by 6 bases and J by 6 bases. The length of the CDR3 is 16 residues. Germline CDR1 reads ENHRY; CDR2 reads SYGVKD.

The chain employs TRBV14 and TRBJ2-1; 10 bases map to TRBD2. The CDR3 totals 16 residues. Trimming at V came to 0 bases and at J to 8 bases, leaving 7 bases not matched to a gene. CDR1 SGHDN and CDR2 FVKESK come from the germline V gene. Here the CDR3 DNA reads TGTGCCAGCAGCCAAGAAAGCGGGAGGGTGGAGGATGAGCAGTTCTTC. It is translated as CASSQESGRVEDEQFF.

The DNA of the CDR3 is TGTGCCAGCTCGGGACTAGCGGACAATGAGCAGTTCTTC. The encoded protein is CASSGLADNEQFF. The chain uses TRBV25-1 and TRBJ2-1; TRBD2 matches at 11 bases. In germline, CDR1 is MGHDK, CDR2 SYGVNS. V gave up 8 bases and J gave up 5 bases; unmatched junction bases: 2. The CDR3 extends over 13 amino acids.